This TCR beta chain was identified during a study of radiotherapy plus CTLA-4 blockade in lung cancer. Turning to the study itself: Objective responses were recorded in roughly 20% of patients, with disease control recorded in 25% to 35%. Whole-study results and caveats: Blood saw expansion of tumor-derived TCR clones after radiotherapy plus ipilimumab.

Of note for this clone: Its antigen is unknown.

Profiling relied on immunoSEQ multiplex PCR, and the TCRdb table lists in-frame clones only, not all of them. The sample shows more than 90,000 clones, roughly 85% of them seen only once. This CDR3 region has 12 residues. The V gene's germline CDR1 is GTSNPN and CDR2 SVGIG (reference sequence). V gave up 1 base and J gave up 5 bases, with 8 bases separating them. People whose metastatic non-small-cell lung cancer was chemo-refractory got focal radiation along with CTLA-4 blockade by ipilimumab. Here the sequenced sample was peripheral blood, taken from a patient treated with radiotherapy plus ipilimumab. The TCR sequence derives from a human donor with non-small cell lung cancer that progressed on radiotherapy plus ipilimumab. This chain links TRBV30 with TRBJ1-2; D is perhaps TRBD1 (6 bases). CDR3 sequence (DNA): TGTGCCTGGAGTGCTACAGGGTATGGCTACACCTTC. It yields the protein CAWSATGYGYTF.